Below, 32 T cell receptor beta chains from the same sample are listed, as sequenced in a study of T cell responses to AZD1222 COVID-19 vaccine. Clones were sequenced by immunoSEQ multiplex PCR, and TCRdb holds only the in-frame ones, with some missing. The sample holds around 100,000 clones, roughly 84% seen once. The sample here was peripheral blood, taken on day 0 of AZD1222 vaccination. The receptor source for this set is an adult in good health.

The rearrangement joins TRBV7-2 to TRBJ2-2; D might be TRBD2 (6 bases). This CDR3 region has 16 residues. With 6 bases removed from V and 5 bases from J, the gap between germline ends came to 19 bases. The germline V gene encodes CDR1 SGHTA and CDR2 FQGNSA. The CDR3 coding sequence is TGTGCCAGCAGAAGCCCGGGAGACGAAAGGACCGGGGAGCTGTTTTTT. This codes for CASRSPGDERTGELFF.

The chain couples TRBV5-4 to TRBJ2-7; possible D gene TRBD1, 6 bases. The CDR3 runs 15 residues. Germline V gene data show CDR1 as SGHNT and CDR2 as YYREEE (reference sequence). V was cut by 2 bases and J by 0 bases, with 12 bases left in between. The CDR3 DNA reads TGTGCCAGCAGCTTCCAGGGGACGAGCTCCTACGAGCAGTACTTC. It codes for CASSFQGTSSYEQYF. The full variable domain, with the rest looked up from reference TRBV5-4 and TRBJ2-7, is ETGVTQSPTHLIKTRGQQVTLRCSSQSGHNTVSWYQQALGQGPQFIFQYYREEENGRGNFPPRFSGLQFPNYSSELNVNALELDDSALYLCASSFQGTSSYEQYFGPGTRLTVT.

This rearrangement joins TRBV30 to TRBJ2-1; TRBD2 aligns across 12 bases. The CDR3 has 17 amino acids. Germline CDR1 is GTSNPN and CDR2 is SVGIG (reference sequence). The ends lost 1 base at V and 4 bases at J; junction bases unmatched: 8. CDR3 region: CAWSEGLAGEWYNEQFF. The DNA for the CDR3 is TGTGCCTGGAGTGAGGGACTAGCGGGCGAATGGTACAATGAGCAGTTCTTC.

The V and J genes are TRBV16 and TRBJ1-4, with unresolved D. Germline CDR1 reads KGHSY; CDR2 reads FQNENV. The CDR3 is 16 residues long. Trimming took 2 bases from V and 0 from J, leaving 10 bases between them. CDR3 DNA sequence: TGTGCCAGCAGCCAAAGCACAGCCTCAACTAATGAAAAACTGTTTTTT. It codes for CASSQSTASTNEKLFF.

The rearrangement links TRBV15 to TRBJ2-7; D remains unclear. The V end lost 0 bases, the J end lost 4 bases, and 4 bases lay between the germline ends. The CDR3 totals 12 residues. Germline V CDR1 and CDR2: LNHNV, YYDKDF (reference sequence). CDR3 in DNA: TGTGCCACCAGCAGAGATGGGTACGAGCAGTACTTC. The encoded protein is CATSRDGYEQYF.

The V gene is TRBV19, the J gene TRBJ1-4; D remains ambiguous. The germline CDR1 and CDR2 sequences are LNHDA and SQIVND (reference sequence). The V and J ends lost 3 bases and 5 bases respectively, with 1 base between them. This CDR3 comprises 11 residues. The CDR3 nucleotides are TGTGCCAGTAGTATCAATGAAAAACTGTTTTTT. As protein: CASSINEKLFF.

This chain links TRBV28 with TRBJ2-3; D is undetermined. CDR3 length equals 15 residues. V gave up 6 bases and J gave up 6 bases, with 19 bases separating them. Germline V lookup: CDR1 MDHEN, CDR2 SYDVKM. The DNA for the CDR3 is TGTGCCAGCAGCCCCAGTGTCGGGCCGCTTGATACGCAGTATTTT. It is translated as CASSPSVGPLDTQYF. Full variable domain (rest looked up from reference TRBV28 and TRBJ2-3): DVKVTQSSRYLVKRTGEKVFLECVQDMDHENMFWYRQDPGLGLRLIYFSYDVKMKEKGDIPEGYSVSREKKERFSLILESASTNQTSMYLCASSPSVGPLDTQYFGPGTRLTVL.

The chain has TRBV6-5 and TRBJ1-4; a weak D match, TRBD1 (6 bases). Germline V CDR1 and CDR2: MNHEY, SVGAGI. The CDR3 sequence is 13 residues long. The V gene lost 5 bases and the J gene lost 6 bases, with 10 bases spanning the gap. Written as DNA, the CDR3 is TGTGCCAGCAGTACAGGGTTCGATGAAAAACTGTTTTTT. This translates into CASSTGFDEKLFF.

The chain joins TRBV6-5 to TRBJ1-1; D remains unclear. Between the trimmed V and J ends, which lost 6 bases and 0 bases, there was a span of 11 bases. The germline CDR1 and CDR2 sequences are MNHEY and SVGAGI. The CDR3 is made up of 14 amino acids. The CDR3 loop is CASSPGMVNTEAFF. The CDR3 DNA follows: TGTGCCAGCAGCCCCGGGATGGTGAACACTGAAGCTTTCTTT.

This chain connects TRBV19 to TRBJ2-1; 9 bases match TRBD1. The CDR3 runs to 13 residues. Germline CDR1 is LNHDA and CDR2 is SQIVND (reference sequence). Trimming took 9 bases from V and 7 from J; bases not matched to a gene: 7. CDR3 sequence: CASRGQGSNEQFF. Written as DNA, the CDR3 is TGTGCCAGCAGAGGACAGGGGTCGAATGAGCAGTTCTTC.

Comment on this clone: Germline is not matched at one junction end, which may reflect a read error. This chain links TRBV24-1 with TRBJ1-1, with no clear D. Germline V gene sequence: CDR1 KGHDR, CDR2 SFDVKD. The CDR3 extends over 13 amino acids. CDR3 nucleotide sequence: TGTGCCACCAGTGACGAACGAGGGTCTGACGCTTTCTTT. Its protein product is CATSDERGSDAFF.

This rearrangement joins TRBV5-5 to TRBJ1-3; D gene ambiguous. The V gene lost 4 bases and the J gene lost 4 bases, with 15 bases spanning the gap. The V gene's germline CDR1 is SGHKS and CDR2 YYEKEE (reference sequence). The CDR3 runs 15 residues. The CDR3 protein is CASSATVLRGNTIYF. CDR3 sequence (DNA): TGTGCCAGCAGCGCGACCGTCCTGAGGGGAAACACCATATATTTT. The full variable domain, rest sourced from reference TRBV5-5 and TRBJ1-3, is DAGVTQSPTHLIKTRGQQVTLRCSPISGHKSVSWYQQVLGQGPQFIFQYYEKEERGRGNFPDRFSARQFPNYSSELNVNALLLGDSALYLCASSATVLRGNTIYFGEGSWLTVV.

This clone was counted between two and nine times. The chain links TRBV7-2 to TRBJ1-6; D remains unclear. CDR3 length: 14 residues. Germline values: CDR1 SGHTA, CDR2 FQGNSA. Trimming took off 8 bases at V and 6 bases at J, with 14 bases between the two ends. DNA for the CDR3: TGTGCCAGCGGCCCGTTTGGTGGTAATTCACCCCTCCACTTT. Translating it yields CASGPFGGNSPLHF. The whole variable domain, filled in from reference TRBV7-2 and TRBJ1-6, reads GAGVSQSPSNKVTEKGKDVELRCDPISGHTALYWYRQSLGQGLEFLIYFQGNSAPDKSGLPSDRFSAERTGGSVSTLTIQRTQQEDSAVYLCASGPFGGNSPLHFGNGTRLTVT.

This clone showed up just a few times. The V and J genes are TRBV2 and TRBJ1-2; D possibly corresponds to TRBD1 (5 bases). V shed 3 bases and J shed 5 bases, with 13 bases lying between them. Germline V lookup: CDR1 SNHLY, CDR2 FYNNEI. CDR3 length equals 14 residues. In DNA, the CDR3 is TGTGCCAGCAGTGAGGGCAGGGTATCATATGGCTACACCTTC. Encoded protein: CASSEGRVSYGYTF.

V is TRBV7-3 and J is TRBJ2-3; 11 bases are a match to TRBD1. Trimming removed 5 bases from V and 4 bases from J; junction bases left unmatched: 5. Germline V lookup: CDR1 SGHTA, CDR2 FQGTGA. The CDR3 loop spans 15 amino acids. The CDR3 DNA sequence: TGTGCCAGCAGCACTGGACAGGGGGCCGCAGATACGCAGTATTTT. It is translated as CASSTGQGAADTQYF.

This clone was observed a single time. V and J are TRBV11-1 and TRBJ2-3; no clear D gene. The CDR3 is 15 amino acids. The V end was cut by 3 bases, the J end by 6 bases, with 16 bases between. Germline loops: CDR1 SGHAT, CDR2 FQDESV (reference sequence). CDR3 bases: TGTGCCAGCAGCTTCTCGATTCGGTGGGGTGATACGCAGTATTTT. This translates into CASSFSIRWGDTQYF. Supplemented by reference TRBV11-1 and TRBJ2-3, the full variable domain reads EAEVAQSPRYKITEKSQAVAFWCDPISGHATLYWYRQILGQGPELLVQFQDESVVDDSQLPKDRFSAERLKGVDSTLKIQPAELGDSAMYLCASSFSIRWGDTQYFGPGTRLTVL.

The V call is TRBV7-6, the J call TRBJ1-5; maybe TRBD1 (5 bases). The ends were cut back, 6 bases at V and 5 bases at J, with 11 bases in the middle. CDR1 SGHVS and CDR2 FNYEAQ come from the germline V gene. The CDR3 is 13 residues long. The CDR3 coding sequence is TGTGCCAGCAGTTCGGGGGGTGATCAGCCCCAGCATTTT. Protein sequence: CASSSGGDQPQHF. The entire variable domain, with the rest obtained from reference TRBV7-6 and TRBJ1-5, is as follows: GAGVSQSPRYKVTKRGQDVALRCDPISGHVSLYWYRQALGQGPEFLTYFNYEAQQDKSGLPNDRFSAERPEGSISTLTIQRTEQRDSAMYRCASSSGGDQPQHFGDGTRLSIL.

In this sample, this clone turned up once. V usage is TRBV13 and J usage is TRBJ1-1; D not resolved. Trimming left V 3 bases short and J 0 bases short, with 8 bases between. Germline values: CDR1 PRHDT, CDR2 FYEKMQ (reference sequence). The CDR3 loop spans 14 amino acids. The CDR3 protein is CASSFPPLNTEAFF. The CDR3 DNA reads TGTGCCAGCAGCTTTCCACCGCTGAACACTGAAGCTTTCTTT. The whole variable domain, filled in from reference TRBV13 and TRBJ1-1, reads AAGVIQSPRHLIKEKRETATLKCYPIPRHDTVYWYQQGPGQDPQFLISFYEKMQSDKGSIPDRFSAQQFSDYHSELNMSSLELGDSALYFCASSFPPLNTEAFFGQGTRLTVV.

The chain joins TRBV5-1 to TRBJ1-1, with D possibly being TRBD1 (6 bases). V lost 2 bases and J 1 base, leaving 12 bases between the germline ends. This CDR3 has 15 amino acids. Germline V CDR1 and CDR2: SGHRS, YFSETQ. The CDR3 DNA is TGCGCCAGCAGCTTTAACGGGGGCGAGAACACTGAAGCTTTCTTT. This encodes CASSFNGGENTEAFF. Combining the CDR3 with reference TRBV5-1 and TRBJ1-1 gives the whole variable domain KAGVTQTPRYLIKTRGQQVTLSCSPISGHRSVSWYQQTPGQGLQFLFEYFSETQRNKGNFPGRFSGRQFSNSRSEMNVSTLELGDSALYLCASSFNGGENTEAFFGQGTRLTVV.

The chain uses TRBV3-1 (or the pseudogene TRBV3-2) and TRBJ2-1; D possibly corresponds to TRBD2 (7 bases). The germline gives CDR1 LGHDT, CDR2 YNNKEL (reference sequence). The CDR3 is 16 amino acids. With 3 bases removed from V and 5 bases from J, the gap between germline ends came to 17 bases. CDR3 coding DNA: TGTGCCAGCAGCCATCTCAGGACTAGGGGGGACAATGAGCAGTTCTTC. As protein: CASSHLRTRGDNEQFF.

V usage is TRBV6-5 and J usage is TRBJ2-2, with 9 bases lining up with TRBD1. The CDR3 is made up of 14 amino acids. CDR1 and CDR2 from the germline V gene are MNHEY and SVGAGI. Trimming cost V 10 bases and J 2 bases; bases outside gene matches: 5. CDR3 sequence reads: CATRGQGNTGELFF. CDR3 bases: TGTGCCACCCGGGGACAGGGAAACACCGGGGAGCTGTTTTTT.

The genes are TRBV3-1 (or the pseudogene TRBV3-2) and TRBJ1-3, with D possibly TRBD1 on 6 matching bases. This CDR3 is 15 amino acids long. The germline gives CDR1 LGHDT, CDR2 YNNKEL (reference sequence). Trimming took off 1 base at V and 4 bases at J, with 11 bases between the two ends. CDR3 protein: CASSQVQGAGNTIYF. In nucleotides, the CDR3 is TGTGCCAGCAGCCAAGTACAGGGTGCAGGAAACACCATATATTTT.

V and J are TRBV7-2 and TRBJ2-6, with a tentative D call TRBD2 (5 bases). The CDR3 has 12 residues. V was shortened by 4 bases and J by 11 bases, with 9 bases between the two germline ends. CDR1 is SGHTA, CDR2 FQGNSA, per germline. The CDR3 region has the DNA TGTGCCAGCAGCTCTCCGGGATACGTCCTGACTTTC. Translation gives CASSSPGYVLTF.

The J gene is TRBJ2-7, the V gene TRBV12-3 or TRBV12-4; D ambiguous. This CDR3 contains 13 residues. V was cut by 7 bases and J by 4 bases, with 14 bases left in between. CDR3 loop: CASTPSGRYEQYF. In DNA form, the CDR3 reads TGTGCCAGCACCCCGTCAGGTCGATACGAGCAGTACTTC.

This chain uses TRBV2 with TRBJ2-1; 7 positions agree with TRBD2. Germline V CDR1 and CDR2: SNHLY, FYNNEI. The CDR3 runs to 14 residues. The V segment lost 8 bases and the J segment 10 bases; nucleotides outside the gene matches: 14. The CDR3 is CASGGDAPHREQFF. In DNA form, the CDR3 reads TGTGCCAGCGGGGGGGACGCGCCCCACAGAGAGCAGTTCTTC. The variable domain in full, completed from reference TRBV2 and TRBJ2-1, reads EPEVTQTPSHQVTQMGQEVILRCVPISNHLYFYWYRQILGQKVEFLVSFYNNEISEKSEIFDDQFSVERPDGSNFTLKIRSTKLEDSAMYFCASGGDAPHREQFFGPGTRLTVL.

The V gene is TRBV27, the J gene TRBJ2-2; 10 nucleotides line up with TRBD1. The CDR3 has 15 amino acids. Germline loops: CDR1 MNHEY, CDR2 SMNVEV (reference sequence). Unmatched junction bases numbered 6, after V lost 5 bases and J lost 6 bases. CDR3 DNA sequence: TGTGCCAGCAGTGGGACAGGGGTTTTTTCCGGGGAGCTGTTTTTT. This translates into CASSGTGVFSGELFF.

The chain combines TRBV7-3 with TRBJ2-1; D gene unclear. The CDR3 runs 15 residues. Deletions cut 3 bases from V and 0 bases from J, with 9 bases between. Germline CDR1 SGHTA, CDR2 FQGTGA. The CDR3 DNA reads as TGTGCCAGCAGCTTTGGACCCTACTCCTACAATGAGCAGTTCTTC. Translation gives CASSFGPYSYNEQFF.

The gene calls are TRBV27 and TRBJ2-7; D gene ambiguous. This CDR3 spans 15 amino acids. The germline V gene encodes CDR1 MNHEY and CDR2 SMNVEV (reference sequence). Trimming took off 0 bases at V and 1 base at J, with 10 bases between the two ends. This CDR3 reads CASSLSWSGSYEQYF. Written as DNA, the CDR3 is TGTGCCAGCAGTTTATCGTGGTCAGGTTCCTACGAGCAGTACTTC.

The chain is built from TRBV15 and TRBJ2-3, with a possible D match to TRBD2 (5 bases). The CDR3 is made up of 15 amino acids. Trimming removed 0 bases from V and 0 bases from J, with 7 bases in between. Germline values: CDR1 LNHNV, CDR2 YYDKDF (reference sequence). The CDR3 spells CATSRDLASTDTQYF. The CDR3 DNA reads TGTGCCACCAGCAGAGATCTAGCCAGCACAGATACGCAGTATTTT. The entire variable domain, with the rest obtained from reference TRBV15 and TRBJ2-3, is as follows: DAMVIQNPRYQVTQFGKPVTLSCSQTLNHNVMYWYQQKSSQAPKLLFHYYDKDFNNEADTPDNFQSRRPNTSFCFLDIRSPGLGDTAMYLCATSRDLASTDTQYFGPGTRLTVL.

The chain uses TRBV28 and TRBJ1-5; unclear D gene. CDR3 length: 14 amino acids. The ends were cut back, 2 bases at V and 1 base at J, with 6 bases in the middle. Germline loops: CDR1 MDHEN, CDR2 SYDVKM. Here the CDR3 DNA reads TGTGCCAGCAGTTTACTAAACAGCAATCAGCCCCAGCATTTT. Its translation is CASSLLNSNQPQHF. Using reference TRBV28 and TRBJ1-5 for the parts outside the CDR3, the full variable domain is DVKVTQSSRYLVKRTGEKVFLECVQDMDHENMFWYRQDPGLGLRLIYFSYDVKMKEKGDIPEGYSVSREKKERFSLILESASTNQTSMYLCASSLLNSNQPQHFGDGTRLSIL.

V gene TRBV7-2 combines with J gene TRBJ2-2; D gene uncertain. Germline CDR1 reads SGHTA; CDR2 reads FQGNSA. V was shortened by 1 base and J by 6 bases, with 9 bases between the two germline ends. This CDR3 has 14 amino acids. CDR3 DNA: TGTGCCAGCAGCTTAGAGATACGCGCCGGGGAGCTGTTTTTT. This gives the protein CASSLEIRAGELFF.

The chain links TRBV10-3 to TRBJ2-6, with TRBD2 matching over 8 bases. This CDR3 is 17 amino acids long. In germline, CDR1 is ENHRY, CDR2 SYGVKD. The junction had 7 bases not matched to a gene; V was cut back by 3 bases and J by 3 bases. The CDR3 nucleotides read TGTGCCATCAGTGAAACGGGAGGGCCCGGTGGGGCCAACGTCCTGACTTTC. Translated, it gives CAISETGGPGGANVLTF.